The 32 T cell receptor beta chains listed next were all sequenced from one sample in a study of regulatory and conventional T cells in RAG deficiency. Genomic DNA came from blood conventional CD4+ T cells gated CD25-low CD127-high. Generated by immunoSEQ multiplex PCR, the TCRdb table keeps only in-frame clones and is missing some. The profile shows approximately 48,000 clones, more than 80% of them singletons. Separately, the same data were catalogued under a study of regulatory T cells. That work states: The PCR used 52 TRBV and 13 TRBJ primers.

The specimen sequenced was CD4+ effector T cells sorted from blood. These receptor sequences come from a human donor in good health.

This CDR3 reads CASSKWGGGTDTQYF. The DNA of the CDR3 is TGTGCCAGTAGTAAATGGGGGGGAGGCACAGATACGCAGTATTTT. This sequence joins TRBV19 and TRBJ2-3; 7 bases map to TRBD2. V gave up 4 bases and J gave up 1 base; unmatched junction bases: 5. Germline CDR1 and CDR2: LNHDA and SQIVND (reference sequence). This CDR3 spans 15 amino acids.

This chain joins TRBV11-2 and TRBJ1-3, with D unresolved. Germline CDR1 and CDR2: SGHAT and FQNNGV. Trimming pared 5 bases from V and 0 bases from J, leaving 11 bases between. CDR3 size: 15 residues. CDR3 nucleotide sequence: TGTGCCAGCAGCCCCGATATATCCTCTGGAAACACCATATATTTT. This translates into CASSPDISSGNTIYF.

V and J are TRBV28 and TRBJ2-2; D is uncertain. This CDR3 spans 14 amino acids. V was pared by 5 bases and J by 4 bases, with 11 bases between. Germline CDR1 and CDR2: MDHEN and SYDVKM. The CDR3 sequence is CASSLAFSTGELFF. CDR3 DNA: TGTGCCAGCAGTCTCGCCTTCAGCACCGGGGAGCTGTTTTTT.

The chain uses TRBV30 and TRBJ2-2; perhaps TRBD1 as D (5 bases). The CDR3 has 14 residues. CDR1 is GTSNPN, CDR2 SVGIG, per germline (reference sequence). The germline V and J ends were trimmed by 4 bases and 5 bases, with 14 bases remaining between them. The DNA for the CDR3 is TGTGCCTGGAAGGGGCGAGCGTCTACCGGGGAGCTGTTTTTT. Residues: CAWKGRASTGELFF. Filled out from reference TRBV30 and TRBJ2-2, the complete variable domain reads SQTIHQWPATLVQPVGSPLSLECTVEGTSNPNLYWYRQAAGRGLQLLFYSVGIGQISSEVPQNLSASRPQDRQFILSSKKLLLSDSGFYLCAWKGRASTGELFFGEGSRLTVL.

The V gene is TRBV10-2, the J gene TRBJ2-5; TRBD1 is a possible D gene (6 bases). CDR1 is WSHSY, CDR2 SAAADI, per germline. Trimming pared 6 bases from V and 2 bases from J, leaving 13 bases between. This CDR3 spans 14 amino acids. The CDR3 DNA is TGCGCCAGCAGCGGACAGATCTTACAAGAGACCCAGTACTTC. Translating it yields CASSGQILQETQYF.

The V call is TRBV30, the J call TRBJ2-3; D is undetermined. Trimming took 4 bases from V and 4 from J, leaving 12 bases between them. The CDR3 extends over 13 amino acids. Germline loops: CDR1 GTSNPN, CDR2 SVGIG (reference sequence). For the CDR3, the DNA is TGTGCCTGGACCTCACCCGGTCCAGATACGCAGTATTTT. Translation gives CAWTSPGPDTQYF.

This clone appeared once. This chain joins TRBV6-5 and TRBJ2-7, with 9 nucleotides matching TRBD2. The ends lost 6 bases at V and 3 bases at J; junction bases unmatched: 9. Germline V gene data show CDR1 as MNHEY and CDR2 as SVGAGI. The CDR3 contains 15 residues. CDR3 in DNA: TGTGCCAGCAGGTCCAGCGGGGGGCCCTTCTACGAGCAGTACTTC. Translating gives CASRSSGGPFYEQYF.

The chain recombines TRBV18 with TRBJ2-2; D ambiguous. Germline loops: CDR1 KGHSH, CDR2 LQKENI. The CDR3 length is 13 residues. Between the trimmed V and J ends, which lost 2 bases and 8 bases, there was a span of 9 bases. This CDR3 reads CASSPSEVGELFF. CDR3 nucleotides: TGTGCCAGCTCACCATCCGAGGTTGGGGAGCTGTTTTTT.

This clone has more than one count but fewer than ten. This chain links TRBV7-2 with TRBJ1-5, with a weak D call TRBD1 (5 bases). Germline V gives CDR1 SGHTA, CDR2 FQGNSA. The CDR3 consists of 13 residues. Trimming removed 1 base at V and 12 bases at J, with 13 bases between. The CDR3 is CASSLDPGRGQHF. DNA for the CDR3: TGTGCCAGCAGCTTAGATCCAGGAAGGGGCCAGCATTTT.

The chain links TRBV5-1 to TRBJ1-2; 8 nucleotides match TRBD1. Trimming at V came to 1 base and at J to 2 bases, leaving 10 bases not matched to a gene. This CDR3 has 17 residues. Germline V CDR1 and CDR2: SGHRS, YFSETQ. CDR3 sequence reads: CASSLSLGQAPNYGYTF. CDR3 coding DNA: TGCGCCAGCAGCTTGAGTTTGGGACAGGCCCCCAACTATGGCTACACCTTC.

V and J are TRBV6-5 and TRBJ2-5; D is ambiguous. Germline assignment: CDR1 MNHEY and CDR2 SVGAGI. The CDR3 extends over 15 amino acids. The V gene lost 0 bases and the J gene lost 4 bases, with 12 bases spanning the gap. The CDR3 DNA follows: TGTGCCAGCAGTTACTCGGCGGCGGCCCCAGAGACCCAGTACTTC. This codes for CASSYSAAAPETQYF.

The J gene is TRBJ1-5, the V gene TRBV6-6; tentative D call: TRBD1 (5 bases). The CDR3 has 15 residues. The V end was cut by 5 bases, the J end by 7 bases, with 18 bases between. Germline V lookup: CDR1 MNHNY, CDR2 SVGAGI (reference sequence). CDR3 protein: CASSLHQGAGQPQHF. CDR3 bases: TGTGCCAGCAGTCTCCACCAGGGAGCAGGGCAGCCCCAGCATTTT.

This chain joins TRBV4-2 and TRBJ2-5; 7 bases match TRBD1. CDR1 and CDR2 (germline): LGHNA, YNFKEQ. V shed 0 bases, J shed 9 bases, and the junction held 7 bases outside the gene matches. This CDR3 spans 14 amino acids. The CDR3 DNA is TGTGCCAGCAGCCAAGATGAGACAGGGAGTTCCCAGTACTTC. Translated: CASSQDETGSSQYF.

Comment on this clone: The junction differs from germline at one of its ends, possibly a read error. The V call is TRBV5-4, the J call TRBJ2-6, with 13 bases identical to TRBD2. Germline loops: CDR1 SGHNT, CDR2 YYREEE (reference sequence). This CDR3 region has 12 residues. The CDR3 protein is CASSLGTSGILF. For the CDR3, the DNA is TGTGCCAGCAGCCTAGGGACTAGCGGGATCTTATTC.

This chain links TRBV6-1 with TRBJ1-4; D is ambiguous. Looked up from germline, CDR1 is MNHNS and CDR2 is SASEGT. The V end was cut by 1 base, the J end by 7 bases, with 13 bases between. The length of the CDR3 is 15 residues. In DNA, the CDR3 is TGTGCCAGCAGTGAAGTCCAGACCCTAATTGAAAAACTGTTTTTT. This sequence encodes CASSEVQTLIEKLFF.

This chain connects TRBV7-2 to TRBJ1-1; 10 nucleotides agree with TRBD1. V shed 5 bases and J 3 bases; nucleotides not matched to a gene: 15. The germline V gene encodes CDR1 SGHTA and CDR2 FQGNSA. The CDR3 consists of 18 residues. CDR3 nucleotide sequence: TGTGCCAGCAGCCCGCGAGGGACAGGGGCGGGCTTGGACACTGAAGCTTTCTTT. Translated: CASSPRGTGAGLDTEAFF.

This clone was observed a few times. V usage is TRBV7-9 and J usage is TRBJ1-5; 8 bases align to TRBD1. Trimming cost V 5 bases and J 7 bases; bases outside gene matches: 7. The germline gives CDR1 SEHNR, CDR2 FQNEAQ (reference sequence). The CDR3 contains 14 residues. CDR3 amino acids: CASSTASGGQPQHF. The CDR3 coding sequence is TGTGCCAGCAGCACAGCCTCAGGGGGCCAGCCCCAGCATTTT.

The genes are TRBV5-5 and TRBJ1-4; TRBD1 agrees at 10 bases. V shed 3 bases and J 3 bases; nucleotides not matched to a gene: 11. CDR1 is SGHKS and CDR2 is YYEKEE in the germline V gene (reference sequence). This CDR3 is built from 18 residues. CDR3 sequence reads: CASSYSPGTGAANEKLFF. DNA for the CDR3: TGTGCCAGCAGCTACAGTCCCGGGACAGGGGCGGCTAATGAAAAACTGTTTTTT.

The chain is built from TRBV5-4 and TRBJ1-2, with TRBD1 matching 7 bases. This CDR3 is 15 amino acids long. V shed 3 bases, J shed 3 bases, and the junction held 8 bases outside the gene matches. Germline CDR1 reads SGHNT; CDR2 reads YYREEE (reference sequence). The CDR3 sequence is CASSSGTATYYGYTF. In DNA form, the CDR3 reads TGTGCCAGCAGCTCTGGGACAGCCACTTACTATGGCTACACCTTC.

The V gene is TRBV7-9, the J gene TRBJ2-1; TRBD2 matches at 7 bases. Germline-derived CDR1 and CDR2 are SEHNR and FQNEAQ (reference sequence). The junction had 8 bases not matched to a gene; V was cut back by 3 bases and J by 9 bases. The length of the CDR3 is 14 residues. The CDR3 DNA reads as TGTGCCAGCAGCTTCCGGGGGAGGGACGTTGAGCAGTTCTTC. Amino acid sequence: CASSFRGRDVEQFF.

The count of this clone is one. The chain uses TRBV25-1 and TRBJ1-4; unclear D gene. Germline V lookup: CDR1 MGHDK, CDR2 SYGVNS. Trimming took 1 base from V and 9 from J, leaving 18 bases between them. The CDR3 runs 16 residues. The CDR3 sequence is CASSESAFRGSKKLFF. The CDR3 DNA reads TGTGCCAGCAGTGAATCAGCTTTTAGAGGTTCGAAAAAACTGTTTTTT.

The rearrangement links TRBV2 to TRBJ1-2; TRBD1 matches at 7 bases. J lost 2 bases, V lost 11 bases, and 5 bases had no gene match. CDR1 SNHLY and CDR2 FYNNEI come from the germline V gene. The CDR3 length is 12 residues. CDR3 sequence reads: CALPTGNYGYTF. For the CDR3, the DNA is TGTGCCTTACCGACAGGGAACTATGGCTACACCTTC.

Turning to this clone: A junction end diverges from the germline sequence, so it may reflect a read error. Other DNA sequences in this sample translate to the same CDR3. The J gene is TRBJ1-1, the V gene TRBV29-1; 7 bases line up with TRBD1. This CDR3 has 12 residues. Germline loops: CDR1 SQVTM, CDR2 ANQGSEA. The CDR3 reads CSVDRGRTEAFF. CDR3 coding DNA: TGCAGCGTTGACAGGGGGAGAACTGAAGCCTTCTTT.

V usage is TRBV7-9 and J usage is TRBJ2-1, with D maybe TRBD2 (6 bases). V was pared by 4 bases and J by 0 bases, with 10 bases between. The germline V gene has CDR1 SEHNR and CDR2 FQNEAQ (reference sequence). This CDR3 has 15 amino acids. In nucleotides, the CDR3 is TGTGCCAGCAGCTCGGGACTGAGCTCCTACAATGAGCAGTTCTTC. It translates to CASSSGLSSYNEQFF.

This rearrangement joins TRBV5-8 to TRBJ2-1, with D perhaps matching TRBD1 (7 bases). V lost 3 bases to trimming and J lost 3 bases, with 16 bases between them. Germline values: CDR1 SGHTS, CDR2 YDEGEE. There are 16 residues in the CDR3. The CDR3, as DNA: TGTGCCAGCAGCTGGGGGGACAGAATCCTCTACAATGAGCAGTTCTTC. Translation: CASSWGDRILYNEQFF.

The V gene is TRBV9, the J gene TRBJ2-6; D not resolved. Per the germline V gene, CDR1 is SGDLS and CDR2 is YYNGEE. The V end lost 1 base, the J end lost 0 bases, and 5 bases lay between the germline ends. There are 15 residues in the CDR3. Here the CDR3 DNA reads TGTGCCAGCAGCGTAAGTGGCTCTGGGGCCAACGTCCTGACTTTC. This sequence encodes CASSVSGSGANVLTF.

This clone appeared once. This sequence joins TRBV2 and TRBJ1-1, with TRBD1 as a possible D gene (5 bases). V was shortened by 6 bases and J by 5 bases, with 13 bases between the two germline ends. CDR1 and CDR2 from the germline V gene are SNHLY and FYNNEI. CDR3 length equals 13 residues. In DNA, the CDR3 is TGTGCCAGCAGCGGTTGGGAGGGGACTGAAGCTTTCTTT. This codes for CASSGWEGTEAFF.

The CDR3 bases are TGCAGCGTTGAAGAGATCGCAAAGGGTCAGGGGGGCTACACCTTC. It codes for CSVEEIAKGQGGYTF. This chain uses TRBV29-1 with TRBJ1-2; TRBD1 might be the D (6 bases). The CDR3 is 15 residues long. V lost 0 bases, J lost 8 bases, and 19 bases lay in between. The germline V gene encodes CDR1 SQVTM and CDR2 ANQGSEA.

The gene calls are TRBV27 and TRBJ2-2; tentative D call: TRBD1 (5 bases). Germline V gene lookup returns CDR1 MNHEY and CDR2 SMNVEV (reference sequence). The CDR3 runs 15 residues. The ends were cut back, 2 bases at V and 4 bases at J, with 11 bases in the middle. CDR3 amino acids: CASSLEAGFTGELFF. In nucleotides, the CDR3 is TGTGCCAGCAGTTTAGAGGCAGGGTTCACCGGGGAGCTGTTTTTT.

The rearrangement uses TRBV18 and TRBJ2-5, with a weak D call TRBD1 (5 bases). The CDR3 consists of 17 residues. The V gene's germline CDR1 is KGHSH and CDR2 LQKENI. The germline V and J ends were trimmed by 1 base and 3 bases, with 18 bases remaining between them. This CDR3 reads CASSPRQGSGPKETQYF. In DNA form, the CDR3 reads TGTGCCAGCTCACCACGGCAGGGCAGTGGTCCTAAAGAGACCCAGTACTTC.

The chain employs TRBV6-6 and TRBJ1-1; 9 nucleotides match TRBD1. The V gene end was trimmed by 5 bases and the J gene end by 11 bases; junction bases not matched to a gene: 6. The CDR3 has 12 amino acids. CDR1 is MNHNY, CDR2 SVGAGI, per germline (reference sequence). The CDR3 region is CASSRDRAKAFF. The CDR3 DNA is TGTGCCAGCAGTCGGGACAGGGCAAAGGCTTTCTTT.

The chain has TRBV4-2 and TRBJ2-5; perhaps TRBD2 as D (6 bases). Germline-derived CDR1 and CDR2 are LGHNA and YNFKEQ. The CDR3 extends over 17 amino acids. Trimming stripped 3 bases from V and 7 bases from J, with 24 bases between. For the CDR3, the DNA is TGTGCCAGCAGCCAGAGTGACGGGACTCCGTCTGAACGGACCCAGTACTTC. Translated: CASSQSDGTPSERTQYF.